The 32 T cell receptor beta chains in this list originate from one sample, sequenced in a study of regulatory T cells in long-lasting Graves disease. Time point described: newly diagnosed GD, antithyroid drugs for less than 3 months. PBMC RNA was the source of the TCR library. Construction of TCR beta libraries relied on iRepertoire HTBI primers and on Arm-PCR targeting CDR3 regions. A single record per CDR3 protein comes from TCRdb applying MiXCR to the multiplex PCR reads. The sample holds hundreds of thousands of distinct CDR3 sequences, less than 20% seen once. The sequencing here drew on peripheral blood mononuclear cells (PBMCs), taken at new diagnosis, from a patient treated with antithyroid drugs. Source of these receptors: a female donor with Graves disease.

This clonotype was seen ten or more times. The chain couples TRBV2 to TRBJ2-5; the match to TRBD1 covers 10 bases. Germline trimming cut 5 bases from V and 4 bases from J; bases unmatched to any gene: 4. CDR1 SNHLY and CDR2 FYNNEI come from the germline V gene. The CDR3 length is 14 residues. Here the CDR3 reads CASSWDRGPETQYF. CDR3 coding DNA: TGTGCCAGCAGTTGGGACAGGGGACCAGAGACCCAGTACTTC.

DNA of the CDR3: TGTGCCACCAGCGGGAGCTCGACCTGGACAGGGGGCCGCACAGATACGCAGTATTTT. Protein product: CATSGSSTWTGGRTDTQYF. V usage is TRBV15 and J usage is TRBJ2-3; 11 positions match TRBD1. The CDR3 sequence is 19 residues long. J lost 1 base, V lost 5 bases, and 14 bases had no gene match. CDR1 and CDR2 (germline): LNHNV, YYDKDF (reference sequence).

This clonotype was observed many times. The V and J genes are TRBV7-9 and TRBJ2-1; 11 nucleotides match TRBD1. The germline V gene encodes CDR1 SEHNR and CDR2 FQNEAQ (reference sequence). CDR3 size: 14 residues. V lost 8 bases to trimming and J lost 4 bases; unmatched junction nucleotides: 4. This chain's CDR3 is CASAGTGGYNEQFF. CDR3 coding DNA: TGTGCCAGCGCTGGGACAGGGGGGTACAATGAGCAGTTCTTC.

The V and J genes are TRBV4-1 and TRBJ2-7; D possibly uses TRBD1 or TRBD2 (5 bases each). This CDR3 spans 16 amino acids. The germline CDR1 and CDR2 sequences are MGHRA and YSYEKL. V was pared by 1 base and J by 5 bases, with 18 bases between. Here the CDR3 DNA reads TGCGCCAGCAGCCAAGTTTTTGGGACCCCCTTCGACGAGCAGTACTTC. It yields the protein CASSQVFGTPFDEQYF.

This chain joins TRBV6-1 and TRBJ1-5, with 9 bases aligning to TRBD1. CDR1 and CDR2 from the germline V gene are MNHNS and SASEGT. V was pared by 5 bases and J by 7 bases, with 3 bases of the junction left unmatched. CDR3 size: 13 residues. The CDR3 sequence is CASSPDRGQPQHF. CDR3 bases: TGTGCCAGCAGTCCGGACAGGGGACAGCCCCAGCATTTT.

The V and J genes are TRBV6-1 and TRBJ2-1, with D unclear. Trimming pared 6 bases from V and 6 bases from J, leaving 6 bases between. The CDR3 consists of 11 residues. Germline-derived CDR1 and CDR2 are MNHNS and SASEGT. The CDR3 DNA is TGTGCCAGCAGCAACAGCAATGAGCAGTTCTTC. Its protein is CASSNSNEQFF.

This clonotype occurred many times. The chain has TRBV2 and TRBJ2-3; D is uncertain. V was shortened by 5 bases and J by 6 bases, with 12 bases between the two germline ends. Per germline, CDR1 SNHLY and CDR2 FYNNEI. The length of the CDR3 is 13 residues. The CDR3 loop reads CASSLGPEDTQYF. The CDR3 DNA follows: TGTGCCAGCAGTCTTGGGCCGGAGGATACGCAGTATTTT.

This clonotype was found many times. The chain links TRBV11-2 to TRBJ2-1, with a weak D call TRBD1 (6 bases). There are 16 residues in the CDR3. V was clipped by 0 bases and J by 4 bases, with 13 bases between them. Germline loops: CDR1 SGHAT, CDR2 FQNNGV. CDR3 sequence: CASSLEADRTYNEQFF. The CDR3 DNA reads TGTGCCAGCAGCTTAGAGGCGGACAGAACTTACAATGAGCAGTTCTTC. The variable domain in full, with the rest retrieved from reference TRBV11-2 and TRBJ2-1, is EAGVAQSPRYKIIEKRQSVAFWCNPISGHATLYWYQQILGQGPKLLIQFQNNGVVDDSQLPKDRFSAERLKGVDSTLKIQPAKLEDSAVYLCASSLEADRTYNEQFFGPGTRLTVL.

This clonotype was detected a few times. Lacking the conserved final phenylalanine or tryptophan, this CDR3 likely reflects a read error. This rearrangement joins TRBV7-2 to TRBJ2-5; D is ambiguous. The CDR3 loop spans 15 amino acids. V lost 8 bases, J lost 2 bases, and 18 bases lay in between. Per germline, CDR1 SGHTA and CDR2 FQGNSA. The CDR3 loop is CASVNYVGQQETQYS. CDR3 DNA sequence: TGTGCCAGCGTCAACTACGTCGGCCAGCAAGAGACCCAGTACTCC.

CDR3 DNA sequence: TGTGCCAGCAGCTTCCCTAGCGGGAACTTCTTGGGCACAGATACGCAGTATTTT. It yields the protein CASSFPSGNFLGTDTQYF. V usage is TRBV5-6 and J usage is TRBJ2-3; the match to TRBD2 covers 9 bases. Germline lookup yields CDR1 SGHDT and CDR2 YYEEEE. CDR3 length: 18 amino acids. J was trimmed by 1 base and V by 2 bases; bases with no gene match: 11.

This CDR3 reads CASSPTTYLNTEAFF. The CDR3 DNA follows: TGTGCCAGCAGTCCCACGACATATCTAAACACTGAAGCTTTCTTT. The rearrangement uses TRBV27 and TRBJ1-1, with no clear D. V lost 5 bases and J 2 bases, leaving 15 bases between the germline ends. The CDR3 loop spans 15 amino acids. CDR1 is MNHEY, CDR2 SMNVEV, per germline (reference sequence).

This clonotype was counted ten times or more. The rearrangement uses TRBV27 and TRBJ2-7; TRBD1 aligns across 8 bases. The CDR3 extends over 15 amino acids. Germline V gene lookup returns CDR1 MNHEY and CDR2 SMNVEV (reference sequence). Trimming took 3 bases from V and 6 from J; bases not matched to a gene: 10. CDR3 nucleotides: TGTGCCAGCAGTTTCCCGGGACAGGTACTCTTCGAGCAGTACTTC. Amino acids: CASSFPGQVLFEQYF.

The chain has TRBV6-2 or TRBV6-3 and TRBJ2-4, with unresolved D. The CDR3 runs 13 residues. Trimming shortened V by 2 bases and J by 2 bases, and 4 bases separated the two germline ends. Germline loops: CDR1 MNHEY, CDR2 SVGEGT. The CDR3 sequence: CASSYRTKNIQYF. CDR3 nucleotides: TGTGCCAGCAGTTACAGGACCAAAAACATTCAGTACTTC.

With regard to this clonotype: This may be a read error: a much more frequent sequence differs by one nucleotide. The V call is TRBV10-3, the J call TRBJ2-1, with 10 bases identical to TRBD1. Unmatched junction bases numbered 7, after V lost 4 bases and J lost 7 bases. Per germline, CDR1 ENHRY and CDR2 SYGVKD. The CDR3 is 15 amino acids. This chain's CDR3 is CAISGPDRGRNEQFF. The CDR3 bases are TGTGCCATCAGTGGGCCGGACAGGGGGAGAAATGAGCAGTTCTTC.

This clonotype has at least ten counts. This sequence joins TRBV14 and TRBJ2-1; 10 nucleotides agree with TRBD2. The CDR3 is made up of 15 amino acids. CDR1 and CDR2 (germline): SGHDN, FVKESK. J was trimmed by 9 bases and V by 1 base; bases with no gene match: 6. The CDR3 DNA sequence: TGTGCCAGCAGCCAAGTGAGGACTAGCGGTCTTGAGCAGTTCTTC. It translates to CASSQVRTSGLEQFF.

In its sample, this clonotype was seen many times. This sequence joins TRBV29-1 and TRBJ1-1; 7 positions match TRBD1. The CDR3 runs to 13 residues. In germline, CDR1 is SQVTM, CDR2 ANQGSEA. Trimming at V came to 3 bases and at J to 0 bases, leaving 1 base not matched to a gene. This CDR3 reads CSVETGMNTEAFF. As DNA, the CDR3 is TGCAGCGTTGAGACAGGGATGAACACTGAAGCTTTCTTT.

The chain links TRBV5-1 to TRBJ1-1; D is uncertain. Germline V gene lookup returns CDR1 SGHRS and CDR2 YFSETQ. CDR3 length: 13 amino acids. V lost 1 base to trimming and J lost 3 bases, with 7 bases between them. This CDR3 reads CASSLFWDTEAFF. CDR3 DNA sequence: TGCGCCAGCAGCTTGTTCTGGGACACTGAAGCTTTCTTT.

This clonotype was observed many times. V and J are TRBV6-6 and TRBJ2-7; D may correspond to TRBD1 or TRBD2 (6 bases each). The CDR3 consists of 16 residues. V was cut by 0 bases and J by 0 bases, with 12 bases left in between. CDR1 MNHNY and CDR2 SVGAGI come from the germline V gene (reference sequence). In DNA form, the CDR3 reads TGTGCCAGCAGTTACTCGAGAGGGGGGAGCTCCTACGAGCAGTACTTC. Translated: CASSYSRGGSSYEQYF.

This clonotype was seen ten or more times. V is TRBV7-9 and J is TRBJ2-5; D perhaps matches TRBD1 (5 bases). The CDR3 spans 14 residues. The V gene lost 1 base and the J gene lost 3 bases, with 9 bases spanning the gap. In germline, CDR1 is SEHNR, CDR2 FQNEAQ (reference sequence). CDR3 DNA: TGTGCCAGCAGCTTAGAGACAGACAAAGAGACCCAGTACTTC. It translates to CASSLETDKETQYF.

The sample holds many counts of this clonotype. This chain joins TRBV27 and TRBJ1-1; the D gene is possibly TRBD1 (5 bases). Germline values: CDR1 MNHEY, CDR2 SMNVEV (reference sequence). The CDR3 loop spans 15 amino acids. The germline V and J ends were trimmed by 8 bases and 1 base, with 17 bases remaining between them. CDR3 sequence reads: CASHGRGRANTEAFF. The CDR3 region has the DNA TGTGCCAGCCACGGCCGGGGACGGGCGAACACTGAAGCTTTCTTT.

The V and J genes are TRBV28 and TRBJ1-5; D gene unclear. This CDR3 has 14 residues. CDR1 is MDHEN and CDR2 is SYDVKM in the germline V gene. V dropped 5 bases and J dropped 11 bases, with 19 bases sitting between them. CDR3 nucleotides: TGTGCCAGCAGTCCCCCTTTAGGGCAGCTGGCCCAGCATTTT. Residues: CASSPPLGQLAQHF. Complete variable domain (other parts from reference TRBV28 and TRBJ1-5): DVKVTQSSRYLVKRTGEKVFLECVQDMDHENMFWYRQDPGLGLRLIYFSYDVKMKEKGDIPEGYSVSREKKERFSLILESASTNQTSMYLCASSPPLGQLAQHFGDGTRLSIL.

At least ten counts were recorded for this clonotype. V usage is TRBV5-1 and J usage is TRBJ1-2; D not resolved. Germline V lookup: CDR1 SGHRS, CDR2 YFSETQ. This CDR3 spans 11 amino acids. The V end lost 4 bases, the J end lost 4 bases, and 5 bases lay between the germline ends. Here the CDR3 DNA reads TGCGCCAGCAGCGGCAGCTATGGCTACACCTTC. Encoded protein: CASSGSYGYTF.

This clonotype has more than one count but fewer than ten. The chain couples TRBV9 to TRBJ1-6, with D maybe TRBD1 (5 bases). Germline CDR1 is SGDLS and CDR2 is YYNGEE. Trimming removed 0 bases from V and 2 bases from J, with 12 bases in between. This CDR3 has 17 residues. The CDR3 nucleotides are TGTGCCAGCAGCGTAGAGGGGCAGGCGCCCTATAATTCACCCCTCCACTTT. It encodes CASSVEGQAPYNSPLHF.

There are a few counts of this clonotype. CDR3 region: CAGRDRNYEQYF. The CDR3 region has the DNA TGTGCCGGAAGGGACAGAAATTACGAGCAGTACTTC. This rearrangement joins TRBV2 to TRBJ2-7; 7 positions agree with TRBD1. CDR3 length: 12 residues. The germline V gene encodes CDR1 SNHLY and CDR2 FYNNEI. Trimming removed 11 bases from V and 4 bases from J; junction bases left unmatched: 8.

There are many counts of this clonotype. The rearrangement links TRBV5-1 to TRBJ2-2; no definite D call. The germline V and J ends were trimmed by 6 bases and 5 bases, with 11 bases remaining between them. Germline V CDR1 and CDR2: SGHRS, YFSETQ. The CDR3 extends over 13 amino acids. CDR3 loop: CASIGVKTGELFF. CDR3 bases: TGCGCCAGCATTGGGGTCAAAACCGGGGAGCTGTTTTTT.

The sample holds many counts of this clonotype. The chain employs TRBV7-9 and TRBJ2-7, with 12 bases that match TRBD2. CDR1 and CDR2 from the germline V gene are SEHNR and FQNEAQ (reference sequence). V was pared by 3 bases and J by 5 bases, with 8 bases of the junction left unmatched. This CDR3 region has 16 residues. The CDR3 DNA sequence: TGTGCCAGCAGCTTGCAGCAGACTAGCGGGAGACACGAGCAGTACTTC. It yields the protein CASSLQQTSGRHEQYF.

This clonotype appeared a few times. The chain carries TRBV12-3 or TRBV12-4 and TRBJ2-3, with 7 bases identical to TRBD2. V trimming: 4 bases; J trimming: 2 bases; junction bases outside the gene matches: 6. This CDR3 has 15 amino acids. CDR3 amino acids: CASSSLASLTDTQYF. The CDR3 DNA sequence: TGTGCCAGCAGTTCACTAGCGTCCCTCACAGATACGCAGTATTTT.

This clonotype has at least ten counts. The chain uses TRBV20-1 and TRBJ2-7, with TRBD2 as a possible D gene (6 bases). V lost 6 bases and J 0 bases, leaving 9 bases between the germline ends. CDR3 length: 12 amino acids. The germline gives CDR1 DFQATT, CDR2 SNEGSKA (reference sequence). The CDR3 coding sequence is TGCAGTGCCCGGAGGGCCTCCTACGAGCAGTACTTC. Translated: CSARRASYEQYF.

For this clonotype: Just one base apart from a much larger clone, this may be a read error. The CDR3 sequence: CASSPGTAFGTQYF. DNA for the CDR3: TGTGCCAGCAGCCCCGGGACAGCGTTTGGGACCCAGTACTTC. V gene TRBV11-2 combines with J gene TRBJ2-3; 7 bases match TRBD1. The J call may be in error: the DNA end matches TRBJ2-5 better. The CDR3 extends over 14 amino acids. The V gene's germline CDR1 is SGHAT and CDR2 FQNNGV.

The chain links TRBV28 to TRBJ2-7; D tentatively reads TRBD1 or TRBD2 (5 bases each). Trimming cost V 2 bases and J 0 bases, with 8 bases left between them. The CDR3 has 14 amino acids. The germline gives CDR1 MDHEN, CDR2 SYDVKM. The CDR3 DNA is TGTGCCAGCAGTTTACGGGGCCCCTCCTACGAGCAGTACTTC. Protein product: CASSLRGPSYEQYF.

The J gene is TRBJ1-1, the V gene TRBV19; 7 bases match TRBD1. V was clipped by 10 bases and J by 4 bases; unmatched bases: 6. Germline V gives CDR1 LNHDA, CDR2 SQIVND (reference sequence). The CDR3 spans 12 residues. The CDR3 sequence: CATRGGSTEAFF. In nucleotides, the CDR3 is TGTGCCACTCGAGGGGGCTCCACTGAAGCTTTCTTT. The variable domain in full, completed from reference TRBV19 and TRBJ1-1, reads DGGITQSPKYLFRKEGQNVTLSCEQNLNHDAMYWYRQDPGQGLRLIYYSQIVNDFQKGDIAEGYSVSREKKESFPLTVTSAQKNPTAFYLCATRGGSTEAFFGQGTRLTVV.

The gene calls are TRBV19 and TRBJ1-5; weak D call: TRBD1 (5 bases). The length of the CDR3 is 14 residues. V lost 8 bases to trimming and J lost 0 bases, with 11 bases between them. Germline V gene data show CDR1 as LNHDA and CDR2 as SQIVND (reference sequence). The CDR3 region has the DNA TGTGCCAGTGCGCAGGGTGATAGCAATCAGCCCCAGCATTTT. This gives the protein CASAQGDSNQPQHF.